This T cell receptor (beta chain) is drawn from a study of OX40 agonist ivuxolimab in advanced cancers. Study-level background: A male proportion of about 84% was recorded, with mean age approximately 57 years and range about 23 to 90.

Sequenced by immunoSEQ multiplex PCR; TCRdb stores in-frame clones only, minus some. The sample lists tens of thousands of clones; 86% were seen once. Germline CDR1 SQVTM, CDR2 ANQGSEA. V shed 6 bases and J 8 bases; nucleotides not matched to a gene: 10. The CDR3 length is 14 residues. As concerns this clone: Its antigen is unknown.

Study findings and constraints: Mean expanded clone counts were higher in CD8+ than CD4+ T cells.

Autoimmune disease history or systemic immunosuppression disqualified patients. Sequencing was performed on CD4+ or CD8+ T cells sorted from blood, taken in a trial of the OX40 agonist ivuxolimab. The chain carries TRBV29-1 and TRBJ2-1; the match to TRBD2 covers 10 bases. The clonotype originates from an adult with an advanced solid tumor such as melanoma, head and neck, liver or kidney cancer. CDR3: CSVTSGEGGDEQFF. CDR3 in DNA: TGCAGCGTCACTAGCGGGGAGGGGGGGGATGAGCAGTTCTTC.